Listed below are T cell receptor beta chains from one sample, sequenced in a study of blood T cells in healthy people across ages. One entry per CDR3 protein results from TCRdb running MiXCR on the 5' RACE reads. Of more than 800,000 distinct CDR3 sequences listed, 40% to 50% are singletons. Sequencing used blood. These receptors came from a woman aged 55-69 years in good health. The CDR3 runs from the conserved cysteine through the conserved F or W.

TRBV6-6	CASSYSGGNLNSPLHF
TRBV11-2	CASSLASGVRSKETQYF
TRBV10-1	CARRDRPNEKLFF
TRBV20-1	CSARAPGHNYEQYF
TRBV7-6	CASSLDGPWETQYF
TRBV29-1	CSVGRQLNYEQYF
TRBV7-2	CASSAGHGETQYF
TRBV3-1	CASSWTNQPQHF
TRBV15	CATSRDWSYNEQFF
TRBV21-1	CASSPTGRGPADTQYF
TRBV20-1	CSAREFRAGRNTEAFF
TRBV7-9	CASSSLAVQQETQFF
TRBV7-9	CASNAREELSTDTQYF
TRBV3-1	CASSQAGTGTGHTDTQYF
TRBV10-2	CASSESRGNRETQYF
TRBV4-1	CASSPKAGLAGYEQYF
TRBV12-3/TRBV12-4	CASSSVAGGFNEQFF
TRBV29-1	CSVDVTSGRAWETQYF
TRBV3-1	CASSQAGDTNEQYF
TRBV15	CATSRDGTRFTYEQYF
TRBV27	CASYPAGGLITDTQYF
TRBV6-2/TRBV6-3	CASSYMGGSEEQFF
TRBV11-2	CASSLVAAGIDNEQYF
TRBV7-9	CASSSGLAELNEQYF
TRBV7-2	CASSRPPGLGSGELFF
TRBV7-9	CASSIGLSPSGEQYF
TRBV5-1	CASSLGLRGASTDTQYF
TRBV7-2	CASSLDFFTDTQYF
TRBV4-1	CASSQEASGISYEQYF
TRBV5-1	CASSLGLAGSDTQYF
TRBV28	CASSLPRQGRSYEQYF
TRBV12-3/TRBV12-4	CASSWTLGAGYTF
TRBV5-1	CASSVSNPSYNEQFF
TRBV29-1	CSGYPGQMNTEAFF
TRBV7-6	CASSLAGHSGANVLTF
TRBV4-2	CASSQGAGETQYF
TRBV9	CASSVGTGGTYGYTF
TRBV19	CASSSRPGDIQYF
TRBV29-1	CSALGTSGSNEQFF
TRBV12-3/TRBV12-4	CASSLGWVSSYEQYF
TRBV7-2	CASSLAGGPREQYF
TRBV7-2	CASSEWGNTDTQYF
TRBV12-3/TRBV12-4	CASSLGIGTSGRVSAEQYF
TRBV9	CASSSSGLAGESSYNEQFF
TRBV2	CASKKRERDSGANVLTF
TRBV24-1	CATSGSADNYGYTF
TRBV20-1	CSARPRDRGSYGYTF
TRBV7-9	CASSLGQGRSETQYF
TRBV30	CAWSATSRLYNEQFF
TRBV18	CTSSTLGDEQFF
TRBV19	CASSSYDSAHYEQYF
TRBV20-1	CSASRGAYGYTF
TRBV6-5	CASSYSFRTDTQYF